This T cell receptor (beta chain) was captured by sequencing in a study of post-analysis software for immune sequencing data. At the level of the study: Courses of disease covered relapsing-remitting, secondary progressive and progressive-relapsing multiple sclerosis.

Study-wide points: When patients were compared with controls, a handful of TRBV segments were more frequent, TRBV5-6, TRBV5-1 and TRBV20-1 among them. In multiple sclerosis, normalized Chao1 diversity was significantly below that of controls. Samples from one preparation batch, clustered by F measure, grouped strongly together.

This CDR3 comprises 15 residues. Trimming left V 5 bases short and J 5 bases short, with 18 bases between. In germline, CDR1 is SEHNR, CDR2 FQNEAQ (reference sequence). Concerning this clonotype itself: Its antigen is still unknown.

Researchers reported that TCR beta cDNA libraries carried unique molecular identifiers. cDNA molecules numbering roughly 0.5 million came from roughly 1 to 10 million T cells. TCRdb fed the PCR reads into MiXCR, producing one record per CDR3 protein. The sample lists approximately 730,000 distinct CDR3 sequences, just over 45% occurring once. The V call is TRBV7-9, the J call TRBJ2-5; a weak D match, TRBD2 (6 bases). Sequences were obtained from blood. This clonotype was sampled from a girl aged 5 to 17 with multiple sclerosis. Here the CDR3 reads CASSLPGLASETQYF. The CDR3 bases are TGTGCCAGCAGCCTCCCGGGTCTAGCGTCGGAGACCCAGTACTTC.